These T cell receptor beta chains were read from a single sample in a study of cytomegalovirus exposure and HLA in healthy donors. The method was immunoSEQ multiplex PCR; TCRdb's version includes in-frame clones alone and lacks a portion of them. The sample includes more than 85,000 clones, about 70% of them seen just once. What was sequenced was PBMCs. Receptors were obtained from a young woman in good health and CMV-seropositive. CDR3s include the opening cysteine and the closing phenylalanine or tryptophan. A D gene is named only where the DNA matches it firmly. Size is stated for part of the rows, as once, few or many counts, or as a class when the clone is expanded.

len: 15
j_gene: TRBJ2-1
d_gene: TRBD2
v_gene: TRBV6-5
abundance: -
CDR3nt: TGTGCCAGCAGTTACTCGGGGGGAGGGCTCAATGAGCAGTTCTTC
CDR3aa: CASSYSGGGLNEQFF

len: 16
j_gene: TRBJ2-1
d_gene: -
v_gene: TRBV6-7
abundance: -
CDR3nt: TGTGCCAGCAGCCTCCGACTGGGGGGGGGCCACAATGAGCAGTTCTTC
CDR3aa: CASSLRLGGGHNEQFF

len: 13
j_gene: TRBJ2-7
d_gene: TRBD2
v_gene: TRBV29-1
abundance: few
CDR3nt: TGCAGCGCCCTGACTAGCGCAGACTACGAGCAGTACTTC
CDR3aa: CSALTSADYEQYF

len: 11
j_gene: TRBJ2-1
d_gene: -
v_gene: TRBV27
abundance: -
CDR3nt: TGTGCCAGCAGAACTTACAATGAGCAGTTCTTC
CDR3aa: CASRTYNEQFF

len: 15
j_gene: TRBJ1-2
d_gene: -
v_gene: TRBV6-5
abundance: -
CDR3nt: TGTGCCAGCACCTCCCAAGGGGGAACCAACTATGGCTACACCTTC
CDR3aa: CASTSQGGTNYGYTF

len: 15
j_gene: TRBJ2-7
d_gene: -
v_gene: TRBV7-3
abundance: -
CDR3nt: TGTGCCAGCAGCCCTAGGGGGGGAGGGGCCTACGAGCAGTACTTC
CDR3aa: CASSPRGGGAYEQYF

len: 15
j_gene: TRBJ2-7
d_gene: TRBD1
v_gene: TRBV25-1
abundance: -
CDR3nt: TGTGCCAGCAGTGACCGACAGGGAGTGGGTCACGAGCAGTACTTC
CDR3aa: CASSDRQGVGHEQYF

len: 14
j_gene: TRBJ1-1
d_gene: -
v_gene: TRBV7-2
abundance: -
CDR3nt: TGTGCCAGCAGCTTAGTGGGGGCCGGCACTGAAGCTTTCTTT
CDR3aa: CASSLVGAGTEAFF

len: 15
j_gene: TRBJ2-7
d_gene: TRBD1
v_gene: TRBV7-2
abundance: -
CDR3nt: TGTGCCAGCAGCCCTCCGACAGGGGGCCACTACGAGCAGTACTTC
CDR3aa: CASSPPTGGHYEQYF

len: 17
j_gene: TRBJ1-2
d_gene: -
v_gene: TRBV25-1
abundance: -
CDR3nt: TGTGCCAGCAGTAGCCCAAAGGCAGGGATGACTAACTATGGCTACACCTTC
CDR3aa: CASSSPKAGMTNYGYTF

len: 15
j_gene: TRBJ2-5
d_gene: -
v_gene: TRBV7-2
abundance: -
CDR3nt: TGTGCCAGCAGCTGGAGGGGCACTCCCCAAGAGACCCAGTACTTC
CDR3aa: CASSWRGTPQETQYF

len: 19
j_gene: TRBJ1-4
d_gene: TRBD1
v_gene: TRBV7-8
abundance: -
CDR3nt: TGTGCCAGCAGCTACCTCCGGGACAGGGCAACTCCAACTAATGAAAAACTGTTTTTT
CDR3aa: CASSYLRDRATPTNEKLFF

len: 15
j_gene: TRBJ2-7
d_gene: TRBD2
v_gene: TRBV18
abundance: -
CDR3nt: TGTGCCAGCTCACCCCCTGGCGGGAGGTTCCACGAGCAGTACTTC
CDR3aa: CASSPPGGRFHEQYF

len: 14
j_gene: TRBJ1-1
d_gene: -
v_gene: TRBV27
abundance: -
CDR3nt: TGTGCCAGCAGCCTCTCCGACATGAACACTGAAGCTTTCTTT
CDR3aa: CASSLSDMNTEAFF

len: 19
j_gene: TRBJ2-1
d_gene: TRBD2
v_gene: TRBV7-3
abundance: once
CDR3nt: TGTGCCAGCAGCAGGTCGACTAGCGGGAGAGAGTCGTCCTACAATGAGCAGTTCTTC
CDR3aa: CASSRSTSGRESSYNEQFF

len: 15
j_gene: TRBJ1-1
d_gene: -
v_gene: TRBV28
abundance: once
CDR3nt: TGTGCCAGCAGTTTCGGAGGGACCGAGAACACTGAAGCTTTCTTT
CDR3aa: CASSFGGTENTEAFF

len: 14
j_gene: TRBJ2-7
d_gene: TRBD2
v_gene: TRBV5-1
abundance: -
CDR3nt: TGCGCCAGCAGCTTAGGGACTAGCCTCTACGAGCAGTACTTC
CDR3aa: CASSLGTSLYEQYF

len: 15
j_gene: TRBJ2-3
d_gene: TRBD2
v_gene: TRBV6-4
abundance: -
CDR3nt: TGTGCCAGCAGTTCTGGACTAGCGGTATCAGATACGCAGTATTTT
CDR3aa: CASSSGLAVSDTQYF

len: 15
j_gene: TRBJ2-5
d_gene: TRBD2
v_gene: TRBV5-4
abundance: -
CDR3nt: TGTGCCAGCAGCTTAACTAGCGCAGCCGTGGAGACCCAGTACTTC
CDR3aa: CASSLTSAAVETQYF

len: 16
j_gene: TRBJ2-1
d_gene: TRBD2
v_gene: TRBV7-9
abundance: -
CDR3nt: TGTGCCAGCAGCGCCCCCGGGTTAGCGGGAGTTAATGAGCAGTTCTTC
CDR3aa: CASSAPGLAGVNEQFF

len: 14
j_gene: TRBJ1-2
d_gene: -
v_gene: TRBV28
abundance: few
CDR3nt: TGTGCCAGCAGTCCCGGGGGAGTAGGAGGAGGCTACACCTTC
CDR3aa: CASSPGGVGGGYTF

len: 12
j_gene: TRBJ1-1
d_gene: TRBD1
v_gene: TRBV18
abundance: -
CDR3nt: TGTGCCAGCTCACCTCTACAGGGGGAAGCTTTCTTT
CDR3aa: CASSPLQGEAFF

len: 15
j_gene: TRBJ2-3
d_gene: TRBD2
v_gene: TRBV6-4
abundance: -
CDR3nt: TGTGCCAGCAGTGACGTAGCGGGAGGCACAGATACGCAGTATTTT
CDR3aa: CASSDVAGGTDTQYF

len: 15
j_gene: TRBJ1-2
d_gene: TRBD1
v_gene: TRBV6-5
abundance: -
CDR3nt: TGTGCCAGCAGTCCACGAGGGACAGCCCCCTATGGCTACACCTTC
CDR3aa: CASSPRGTAPYGYTF

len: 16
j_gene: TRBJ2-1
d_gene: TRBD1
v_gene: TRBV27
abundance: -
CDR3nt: TGTGCCAGTTCTTCGCCCGCGACAGGGGGCGCGGGTGAGCAGTTCTTC
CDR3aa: CASSSPATGGAGEQFF

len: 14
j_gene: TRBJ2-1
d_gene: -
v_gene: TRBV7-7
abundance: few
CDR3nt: TGTGCTAGCAGCTTAGGGAGCTCCTACAATGAGCAGTTCTTC
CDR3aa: CASSLGSSYNEQFF

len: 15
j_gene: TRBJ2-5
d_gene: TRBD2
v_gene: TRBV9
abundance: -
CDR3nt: TGTGCCAGCAGCGCGAAACTAGCGGGAGGAGAGACCCAGTACTTC
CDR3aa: CASSAKLAGGETQYF

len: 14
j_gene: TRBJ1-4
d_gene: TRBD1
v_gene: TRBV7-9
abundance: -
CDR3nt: TGTGCCAGCAGCTTAACAGGGGTCAATGAAAAACTGTTTTTT
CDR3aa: CASSLTGVNEKLFF

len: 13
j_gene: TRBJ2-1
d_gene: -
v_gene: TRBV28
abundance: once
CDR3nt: TGTGCCAGCAGTTTAGACAGATACAATGAGCAGTTCTTC
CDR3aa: CASSLDRYNEQFF

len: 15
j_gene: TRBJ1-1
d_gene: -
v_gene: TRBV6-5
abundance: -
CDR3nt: TGTGCCAGCAGTTACGGATCTACACTAAACACTGAAGCTTTCTTT
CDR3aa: CASSYGSTLNTEAFF

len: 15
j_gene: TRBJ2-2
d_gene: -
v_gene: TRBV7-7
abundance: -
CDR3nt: TGTGCTAGCAGCCCGCCGACAGTAGGGGCCGGGGAGCTGTTTTTT
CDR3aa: CASSPPTVGAGELFF

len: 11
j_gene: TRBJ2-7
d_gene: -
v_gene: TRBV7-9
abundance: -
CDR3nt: TGTGCCAGCGGGCCATACTACGAGCAGTACTTC
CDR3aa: CASGPYYEQYF

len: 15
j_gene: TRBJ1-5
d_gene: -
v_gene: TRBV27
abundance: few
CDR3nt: TGTGCCAGCAGCCTGAGCCACCTTCCCAATCAGCCCCAGCATTTT
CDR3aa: CASSLSHLPNQPQHF

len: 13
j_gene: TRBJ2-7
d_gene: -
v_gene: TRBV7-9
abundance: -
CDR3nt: TGTGCCAGCAATTCCCTCGACACCTACGAGCAGTACTTC
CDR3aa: CASNSLDTYEQYF

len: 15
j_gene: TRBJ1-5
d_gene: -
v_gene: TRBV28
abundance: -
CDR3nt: TGTGCCAGCAGAAAGCTTTTCCGGGTCGGTCAGCCCCAGCATTTT
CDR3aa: CASRKLFRVGQPQHF

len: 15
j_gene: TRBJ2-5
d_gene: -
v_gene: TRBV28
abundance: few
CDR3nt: TGTGCCAGCAGTTTAAGGACAGCCCTCCAAGAGACCCAGTACTTC
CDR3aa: CASSLRTALQETQYF

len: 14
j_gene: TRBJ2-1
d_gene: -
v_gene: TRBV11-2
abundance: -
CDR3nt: TGTGCCAGCACCCTACGAGGTAGCGTCAATGAGCAGTTCTTC
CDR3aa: CASTLRGSVNEQFF

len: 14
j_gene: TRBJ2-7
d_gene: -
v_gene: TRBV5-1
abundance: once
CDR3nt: TGCGCCAGCAGCTTGGAGGGCAGGGGCCGGGAGCAGTACTTC
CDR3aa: CASSLEGRGREQYF

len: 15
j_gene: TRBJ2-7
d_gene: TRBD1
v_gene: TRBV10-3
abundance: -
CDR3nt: TGTGCCATCAGTAATCCGGGACAGGGGGCCTACGAGCAGTACTTC
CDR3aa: CAISNPGQGAYEQYF

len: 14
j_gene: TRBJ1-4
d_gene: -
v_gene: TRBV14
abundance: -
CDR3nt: TGTGCCAGCAGCCAAGTGTCCTCTAATGAAAAACTGTTTTTT
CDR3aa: CASSQVSSNEKLFF

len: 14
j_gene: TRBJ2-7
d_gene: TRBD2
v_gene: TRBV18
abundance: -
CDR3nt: TGTGCCAGCTCACCTTCTAGCGGGGGATACGAGCAGTACTTC
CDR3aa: CASSPSSGGYEQYF

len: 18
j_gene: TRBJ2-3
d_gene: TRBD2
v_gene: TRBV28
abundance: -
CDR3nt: TGTGCCAGCAGTCCGACCAAAAGACTAGCGGGAGGGGGGGATACGCAGTATTTT
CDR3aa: CASSPTKRLAGGGDTQYF

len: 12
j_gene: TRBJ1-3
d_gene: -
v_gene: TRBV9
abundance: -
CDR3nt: TGTGCCAGCAGCGAGGAGGGAAACACCATATATTTT
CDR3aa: CASSEEGNTIYF

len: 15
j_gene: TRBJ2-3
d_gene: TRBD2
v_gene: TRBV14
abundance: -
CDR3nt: TGTGCCAGCAGCCAAGGGGACTACGCCCCCGATACGCAGTATTTT
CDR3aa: CASSQGDYAPDTQYF

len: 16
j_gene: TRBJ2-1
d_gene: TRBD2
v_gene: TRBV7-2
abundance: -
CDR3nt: TGTGCCAGCAGCTTAGTGGGGCTAGCGGGAGGCGGTGAGCAGTTCTTC
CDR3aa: CASSLVGLAGGGEQFF

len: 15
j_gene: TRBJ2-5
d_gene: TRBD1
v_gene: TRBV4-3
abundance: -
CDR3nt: TGCGCCAGCAGCCCTTGGGACAGGGACCAAGAGACCCAGTACTTC
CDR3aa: CASSPWDRDQETQYF

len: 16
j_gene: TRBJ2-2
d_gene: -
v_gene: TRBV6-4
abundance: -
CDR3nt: TGTGCCAGCAGAGCTAGTGATTATCAGAACACCGGGGAGCTGTTTTTT
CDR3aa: CASRASDYQNTGELFF

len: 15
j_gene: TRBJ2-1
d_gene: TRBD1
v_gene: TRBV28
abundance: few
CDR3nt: TGTGCCAGCAGTGAAATCGGACAGGGGAATAATGAGCAGTTCTTC
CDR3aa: CASSEIGQGNNEQFF

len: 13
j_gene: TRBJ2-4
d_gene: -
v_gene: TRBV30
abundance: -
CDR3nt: TGTGCCGGTGAGGGGGTCGCCAAAAACATTCAGTACTTC
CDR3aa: CAGEGVAKNIQYF

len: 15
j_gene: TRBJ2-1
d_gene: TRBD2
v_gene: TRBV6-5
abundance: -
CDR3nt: TGTGCCAGCGGCACGGGAGGTGGGTCCTACAATGAGCAGTTCTTC
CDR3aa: CASGTGGGSYNEQFF

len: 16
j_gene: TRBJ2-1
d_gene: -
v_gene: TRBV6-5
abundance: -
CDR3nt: TGTGCCAGCAGTTACTCGAGCGGAAGCTCCTACAATGAGCAGTTCTTC
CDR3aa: CASSYSSGSSYNEQFF